The entry that follows covers one TCR beta chain sequence. Antigen: not known. The data were obtained in a study of T cell responses to AZD1222 COVID-19 vaccine. About the research overall: Second-dose recipients at about 4 or about 12 weeks were treated as one pooled group. Study-wide points: Mapped onto spike, vaccine-associated CD4 TCRs spanned it and were dominant at 160-218 and 743-854. Every sample of the repertoires postdated the peak T cell response. Close to half of all spike-specific TCRs reportedly target regions of the variants that are unmutated.

Germline V gene data show CDR1 as MNHNS and CDR2 as SASEGT. V lost 2 bases to trimming and J lost 9 bases, with 19 bases between them. The CDR3 length is 15 residues. Assay used: immunoSEQ multiplex PCR; TCRdb lists only in-frame clones, some missing. The sample contains fewer than 150,000 clones, about nine tenths of which appear only once. The sample in question was peripheral blood, obtained on day 0 of AZD1222 vaccination. The TCR comes from an adult in good health. The chain combines TRBV6-1 with TRBJ1-2; D is unresolved. The DNA for the CDR3 is TGTGCCAGCAGTGAATGGGCCGTGGGGTCCTACAGCTACACCTTC. Its translation is CASSEWAVGSYSYTF.